This T cell receptor (beta chain) derives from a study of TIL therapy for anti-PD-1-resistant metastatic lung cancer. Trimming removed 6 bases at V and 1 base at J, with 7 bases between. This CDR3 comprises 12 residues. Germline V CDR1 and CDR2: MDHEN, SYDVKM. The time point here: pre-treatment sample, taken before nivolumab and TIL therapy. Tumor tissue came from excised metastases, mostly pleural nodules or supraclavicular lymph nodes. A few counts support this clone. The immunoSEQ assay was v3. Assay: immunoSEQ multiplex PCR; the TCRdb copy retains only in-frame clones and omits some. This table holds about 10,000 clones, around 56% found once.

The TCR sequence derives from a person between 30 and 80 years old with non-small cell lung cancer. Sequenced material: tumor tissue, taken at baseline. J is TRBJ2-7 and V is TRBV28; no clear D gene. Here the CDR3 reads CASSLESYEQYF. The CDR3 DNA follows: TGTGCCAGCAGCCTAGAATCCTACGAGCAGTACTTC.